This T cell receptor (beta chain) originates from a study of T-cell memory formation after mild COVID-19. Study findings and constraints: Mostly located in CM and EM were contracting CD4+ clones, with contracting CD8+ clones located in EMRA.

TCRdb analysed the 5' RACE reads with MiXCR anew, one entry per CDR3 protein. This sample has some 440,000 distinct CDR3 sequences; 20% to 30% occur once, and the top ten carry about an eighth. From germline, CDR1 is SGHTA and CDR2 FQGNSA. Trimming shortened V by 1 base and J by 3 bases, and 6 bases separated the two germline ends. The CDR3 is 13 residues long. A remark on this clonotype: Its antigen remains unidentified.

The receptor was derived from an adult woman who had mild COVID-19 (a few samples of this study predate the infection). Cell type and time point are not known. The V call is TRBV7-2, the J call TRBJ1-1; no firm D call. Sequenced material: PBMCs or a T cell subset sorted from them (not recorded which). The CDR3, as DNA: TGTGCCAGCAGCTTAGAGCAGTACACTGAAGCTTTCTTT. Translated: CASSLEQYTEAFF. Looking up the rest from reference TRBV7-2 and TRBJ1-1 gives the full variable domain: GAGVSQSPSNKVTEKGKDVELRCDPISGHTALYWYRQSLGQGLEFLIYFQGNSAPDKSGLPSDRFSAERTGGSVSTLTIQRTQQEDSAVYLCASSLEQYTEAFFGQGTRLTVV.